The 29 T cell receptor beta chains in this list originate from one sample, sequenced in a study of blood T cell repertoires in COVID-19. Libraries were prepared by immunoSEQ multiplex PCR; TCRdb keeps only in-frame clonotypes and omits some of them. This table holds under 200,000 clones, around nine tenths found once. The sequencing sample was made of peripheral blood. These receptors originate from a man aged 55 to 69 with active or convalescent COVID-19.

The rearrangement joins TRBV18 to TRBJ2-7; D not resolved. Germline CDR1 reads KGHSH; CDR2 reads LQKENI. This CDR3 contains 13 residues. V was trimmed by 5 bases and J by 3 bases, leaving 11 bases between them. The CDR3 DNA sequence: TGTGCCAGCTCAGTAACAGACGTCTACGAGCAGTACTTC. This codes for CASSVTDVYEQYF.

This clone has a single count. Written as DNA, the CDR3 is TGTGCCAGCAGGAAATCGGGACAGGGCGGAACTGAAGCTTTCTTT. Its translation: CASRKSGQGGTEAFF. This rearrangement joins TRBV6-5 to TRBJ1-1; 9 bases fit TRBD1. Germline V gene data show CDR1 as MNHEY and CDR2 as SVGAGI. After removal of 6 bases from V and 5 bases from J, the junction contained 10 bases not matched to a gene. The CDR3 covers 15 residues.

The V and J genes are TRBV11-2 and TRBJ1-2, with a weak D call TRBD1 (6 bases). Trimming removed 0 bases from V and 3 bases from J, with 11 bases in between. Germline-derived CDR1 and CDR2 are SGHAT and FQNNGV. The CDR3 is made up of 15 amino acids. As DNA, the CDR3 is TGTGCCAGCAGCTTAGACACCAGGGGCTACTATGGCTACACCTTC. Translated: CASSLDTRGYYGYTF.

This chain links TRBV23-1 with TRBJ2-7; TRBD1 aligns across 7 bases. TRBV23-1 is an ORF, and what it does is uncertain. The junction had 15 bases not matched to a gene; V was cut back by 1 base and J by 3 bases. The CDR3 is made up of 18 amino acids. The CDR3 is CASSQYRAGQGDNYEQYF. CDR3 sequence (DNA): TGCGCCAGCAGTCAATATCGGGCCGGGCAGGGGGATAACTACGAGCAGTACTTC.

The gene calls are TRBV5-4 and TRBJ2-5, with D perhaps TRBD1 (6 bases). The CDR3 is 15 residues long. Germline V lookup: CDR1 SGHNT, CDR2 YYREEE (reference sequence). Trimming shortened V by 2 bases and J by 5 bases, and 16 bases separated the two germline ends. The CDR3 protein is CASSLPRQVEETQYF. CDR3 bases: TGTGCCAGCAGCTTACCCCGACAGGTAGAGGAGACCCAGTACTTC.

The genes are TRBV18 and TRBJ2-7; maybe TRBD1 (6 bases). The germline CDR1 and CDR2 sequences are KGHSH and LQKENI. CDR3 length: 14 residues. V lost 5 bases, J lost 4 bases, and 15 bases lay in between. In DNA, the CDR3 is TGTGCCAGCTCATCCCAGGCAGGGGTTTACGAGCAGTACTTC. This codes for CASSSQAGVYEQYF.

V gene TRBV24-1 combines with J gene TRBJ2-7; 9 bases match TRBD1. Germline V gene data show CDR1 as KGHDR and CDR2 as SFDVKD. The length of the CDR3 is 14 residues. V lost 6 bases to trimming and J lost 5 bases; unmatched junction nucleotides: 7. In nucleotides, the CDR3 is TGTGCCACCAGTAATACCGGGACAGGGCACGAGCAGTACTTC. Amino acid sequence: CATSNTGTGHEQYF.

The V and J genes are TRBV6-5 and TRBJ2-2; D is unresolved. Deletions cut 7 bases from V and 1 base from J, with 4 bases between. Germline V lookup: CDR1 MNHEY, CDR2 SVGAGI. The CDR3 loop spans 12 amino acids. CDR3: CASKRNTGELFF. Written as DNA, the CDR3 is TGTGCCAGCAAGAGGAACACCGGGGAGCTGTTTTTT.

The chain carries TRBV5-1 and TRBJ1-5; 7 bases map to TRBD1. Germline V gene lookup returns CDR1 SGHRS and CDR2 YFSETQ. V shed 4 bases and J 4 bases; nucleotides not matched to a gene: 8. The CDR3 runs 15 residues. In DNA, the CDR3 is TGCGCCAGCAGCAAAGGGGACAGTTTAAATCAGCCCCAGCATTTT. It codes for CASSKGDSLNQPQHF.

V is TRBV2 and J is TRBJ2-7; 9 nucleotides align to TRBD2. Germline values: CDR1 SNHLY, CDR2 FYNNEI. This CDR3 has 14 residues. V trimming: 8 bases; J trimming: 3 bases; junction bases outside the gene matches: 8. The CDR3 coding sequence is TGTGCCAGCCTATTTAGCGGGGGATACTACGAGCAGTACTTC. Protein product: CASLFSGGYYEQYF.

The chain carries TRBV3-1 (or the pseudogene TRBV3-2) and TRBJ2-1, with a possible D match to TRBD1 (7 bases). The V gene's germline CDR1 is LGHDT and CDR2 YNNKEL (reference sequence). Trimming left V 6 bases short and J 5 bases short, with 14 bases between. This CDR3 has 14 residues. The CDR3 spells CASSSRGAHNEQFF. CDR3 sequence (DNA): TGTGCCAGCAGTTCCAGGGGGGCCCACAATGAGCAGTTCTTC.

V and J are TRBV18 and TRBJ1-3, with no clear D. Germline CDR1 KGHSH, CDR2 LQKENI. This CDR3 spans 15 amino acids. Trimming took 3 bases from V and 0 from J, leaving 9 bases between them. The CDR3 here is CASSPQRRSGNTIYF. The CDR3 DNA is TGTGCCAGCTCACCTCAGAGGCGCTCTGGAAACACCATATATTTT.

The chain combines TRBV9 with TRBJ1-6, with a possible D match to TRBD1 (5 bases). This CDR3 region has 15 residues. CDR1 is SGDLS and CDR2 is YYNGEE in the germline V gene. V lost 4 bases, J lost 7 bases, and 15 bases lay in between. The CDR3 protein is CASSSSDKGNSPLHF. For the CDR3, the DNA is TGTGCCAGCAGCTCATCGGACAAGGGAAATTCACCCCTCCACTTT.

This chain links TRBV5-4 with TRBJ2-1, with 7 positions matching TRBD1. V trimming: 0 bases; J trimming: 6 bases; junction bases outside the gene matches: 3. The V gene's germline CDR1 is SGHNT and CDR2 YYREEE (reference sequence). This CDR3 contains 14 residues. CDR3 DNA sequence: TGTGCCAGCAGCTTGGACCGGGACAGCAATGAGCAGTTCTTC. Residues: CASSLDRDSNEQFF.

The gene calls are TRBV24-1 and TRBJ1-2; 9 nucleotides line up with TRBD1. CDR1 is KGHDR and CDR2 is SFDVKD in the germline V gene. The junction had 8 bases not matched to a gene; V was cut back by 2 bases and J by 5 bases. This CDR3 has 16 residues. CDR3 amino acids: CATSDWSPGQGYGYTF. DNA of the CDR3: TGTGCCACCAGTGATTGGTCACCGGGACAGGGTTATGGCTACACCTTC.

The CDR3 loop is CASYQFYGYTF. The CDR3 DNA is TGTGCCAGCTACCAGTTCTATGGCTACACCTTC. V is TRBV6-6 and J is TRBJ1-2; D not certain. This CDR3 spans 11 amino acids. Germline CDR1 MNHNY, CDR2 SVGAGI (reference sequence). The ends were cut back, 8 bases at V and 4 bases at J, with 8 bases in the middle.

The chain joins TRBV6-5 to TRBJ2-5; 9 nucleotides agree with TRBD2. The ends lost 8 bases at V and 5 bases at J; junction bases unmatched: 12. Germline V gives CDR1 MNHEY, CDR2 SVGAGI. The CDR3 covers 15 residues. In DNA, the CDR3 is TGTGCCAGCGTGGCGGGGGGGCTAAGGGACGAGACCCAGTACTTC. It yields the protein CASVAGGLRDETQYF.

The chain uses TRBV27 and TRBJ2-3; 7 positions match TRBD1. The CDR3 has 14 residues. V lost 6 bases to trimming and J lost 2 bases; unmatched junction nucleotides: 5. Germline CDR1 and CDR2: MNHEY and SMNVEV (reference sequence). The DNA of the CDR3 is TGTGCCAGCAGCCTCGGACAGGACACAGATACGCAGTATTTT. This sequence encodes CASSLGQDTDTQYF.

V is TRBV10-3 and J is TRBJ1-1; 7 bases fit TRBD1. The V segment lost 5 bases and the J segment 2 bases; nucleotides outside the gene matches: 5. CDR1 is ENHRY, CDR2 SYGVKD, per germline. This CDR3 has 14 amino acids. CDR3 protein: CAISRGTANTEAFF. In nucleotides, the CDR3 is TGTGCCATCAGTCGCGGGACAGCCAACACTGAAGCTTTCTTT.

The chain employs TRBV29-1 and TRBJ1-1; TRBD1 agrees at 7 bases. The length of the CDR3 is 12 residues. Unmatched junction bases numbered 7, after V lost 5 bases and J lost 7 bases. CDR1 SQVTM and CDR2 ANQGSEA come from the germline V gene. DNA for the CDR3: TGCAGCGTTTGGACAGGAACAAATGAAGCTTTCTTT. It translates to CSVWTGTNEAFF.

The rearrangement uses TRBV29-1 and TRBJ1-2, with D unresolved. V shed 1 base and J shed 8 bases, with 14 bases lying between them. Germline V gene sequence: CDR1 SQVTM, CDR2 ANQGSEA. The CDR3 has 13 amino acids. CDR3 protein: CSVEGLHSGGYTF. The CDR3 coding sequence is TGCAGCGTTGAAGGACTTCACAGCGGAGGCTACACCTTC.

V and J are TRBV5-1 and TRBJ2-1, with D possibly matching TRBD2 (7 bases). The CDR3 has 15 amino acids. Trimming took off 4 bases at V and 8 bases at J, with 19 bases between the two ends. Per the germline V gene, CDR1 is SGHRS and CDR2 is YFSETQ. The CDR3 loop is CASSQVKGGIHEQFF. CDR3 bases: TGCGCCAGCAGCCAGGTGAAGGGGGGGATCCATGAGCAGTTCTTC.

This clone was found once. This rearrangement joins TRBV7-9 to TRBJ1-4; a weak D match, TRBD1 (6 bases). The germline gives CDR1 SEHNR, CDR2 FQNEAQ (reference sequence). CDR3 length: 16 residues. Trimming removed 5 bases from V and 0 bases from J, with 13 bases in between. CDR3 coding DNA: TGTGCCAGCAGCGTTCGGGACACCTCAACTAATGAAAAACTGTTTTTT. The encoded protein is CASSVRDTSTNEKLFF.

This chain uses TRBV15 with TRBJ1-5; D gene ambiguous. The CDR3 length is 12 residues. Trimming shortened V by 0 bases and J by 7 bases, and 4 bases separated the two germline ends. The germline V gene encodes CDR1 LNHNV and CDR2 YYDKDF (reference sequence). The CDR3 coding sequence is TGTGCCACCAGCAGAGATCGGCAGCCCCAGCATTTT. Protein: CATSRDRQPQHF.

This clone was observed a single time. This chain joins TRBV6-5 and TRBJ1-1, with 12 bases that match TRBD1. Germline CDR1 is MNHEY and CDR2 is SVGAGI. The CDR3 length is 15 residues. With V trimmed by 2 bases and J by 5 bases, 3 bases remained unmatched. Here the CDR3 reads CASSYGTGGRTEAFF. CDR3 in DNA: TGTGCCAGCAGTTACGGGACAGGGGGCCGAACTGAAGCTTTCTTT.

The chain employs TRBV15 and TRBJ2-5; D is possibly TRBD1 (6 bases). The CDR3 extends over 15 amino acids. Germline CDR1 LNHNV, CDR2 YYDKDF (reference sequence). Trimming pared 0 bases from V and 0 bases from J, leaving 8 bases between. For the CDR3, the DNA is TGTGCCACCAGCAGAGAGGACAGATACCAAGAGACCCAGTACTTC. It specifies CATSREDRYQETQYF.

The V call is TRBV19, the J call TRBJ1-2; 8 bases map to TRBD1. The CDR3 covers 13 residues. Trimming removed 6 bases from V and 8 bases from J; junction bases left unmatched: 8. Per the germline V gene, CDR1 is LNHDA and CDR2 is SQIVND (reference sequence). DNA of the CDR3: TGTGCCAGTAGCCCGGACAGGGCTGGCGGCTACACCTTC. It is translated as CASSPDRAGGYTF.

The chain carries TRBV6-5 and TRBJ2-5, with TRBD1 identical over 8 bases. CDR1 and CDR2 from the germline V gene are MNHEY and SVGAGI. The CDR3 is made up of 13 amino acids. V was pared by 6 bases and J by 5 bases, with 5 bases of the junction left unmatched. DNA for the CDR3: TGTGCCAGCAGCCGACAGGGGCGGGAGACCCAGTACTTC. It codes for CASSRQGRETQYF.

The chain recombines TRBV2 with TRBJ1-2; tentatively, D is TRBD1 (5 bases). The CDR3 contains 13 residues. Trimming left V 4 bases short and J 4 bases short, with 10 bases between. Germline V lookup: CDR1 SNHLY, CDR2 FYNNEI. CDR3 protein: CASSGSGSYGYTF. CDR3 coding DNA: TGTGCCAGCAGTGGGTCAGGGTCCTATGGCTACACCTTC.